These 8 T cell receptor beta chains share one sample of origin, sequenced in a study of post-analysis software for immune sequencing data. General observations from the study: The five TRBV segments detected at higher frequency in patients than in controls included TRBV5-6, TRBV5-1 and TRBV20-1.

Built from TCR beta cDNA, the libraries had unique molecular identifiers in them. TCRdb used MiXCR to reprocess the PCR reads, holding one entry per CDR3 protein. The sample yields almost 700,000 distinct CDR3 sequences, over 45% seen once. No antigen is known for these receptors. Source material: blood. Receptors originate from a girl aged 2 to 9 with multiple sclerosis.

The chain employs TRBV6-5 and TRBJ2-3; 11 nucleotides agree with TRBD2. With V trimmed by 2 bases and J by 4 bases, 17 bases remained unmatched. CDR1 MNHEY and CDR2 SVGAGI come from the germline V gene. CDR3 length equals 20 residues. The DNA for the CDR3 is TGTGCCAGCAGTTACCCCGGGACTAGCGGAGCTCGGAAGGGGGCAGATACGCAGTATTTT. This translates into CASSYPGTSGARKGADTQYF.

As for this clonotype: One end of the junction fails to match germline, which may point to a read error. The chain is built from TRBV5-1 and TRBJ2-5; 7 bases agree with TRBD2. The last part of the DNA fits TRBJ2-7 better; the J call may be wrong. CDR1 is SGHRS, CDR2 YFSETQ, per germline. The CDR3 length is 16 residues. The CDR3 here is CARSLAVASGFYEQYF. The CDR3 DNA reads TGCGCCAGAAGCTTGGCCGTAGCTAGCGGTTTCTACGAGCAGTACTTC.

The chain has TRBV20-1 and TRBJ2-3; the match to TRBD2 covers 11 bases. The CDR3 totals 13 residues. Germline CDR1 and CDR2: DFQATT and SNEGSKA (reference sequence). The J segment lost 5 bases and the V segment lost 8 bases, leaving 6 bases of the junction unmatched. CDR3 sequence reads: CSPLLAGEDTQYF. The CDR3 DNA sequence: TGCAGTCCCCTACTAGCGGGGGAAGATACGCAGTATTTT.

With regard to this clonotype: The junction shows a germline mismatch at one end, possibly a read error. J is TRBJ2-6 and V is TRBV12-3 or TRBV12-4, with a possible D match to TRBD2 (6 bases). The CDR3 length is 15 residues. The CDR3 here is CASSLRDSGANVRTF. CDR3 DNA sequence: TGTGCCAGCAGTTTACGGGACTCTGGGGCCAACGTCCGGACTTTC.

This rearrangement joins TRBV3-1 to TRBJ2-7; 11 bases match TRBD2. This CDR3 region has 16 residues. Germline V CDR1 and CDR2: LGHDT, YNNKEL (reference sequence). Trimming cost V 2 bases and J 3 bases; bases outside gene matches: 6. As DNA, the CDR3 is TGTGCCAGCAGCCAAAGACCGGGACTAGCGGTCTACGAGCAGTACTTC. It encodes CASSQRPGLAVYEQYF.

The V and J genes are TRBV5-1 and TRBJ1-1; no clear D gene. This CDR3 is 14 amino acids long. Trimming left V 4 bases short and J 6 bases short, with 16 bases between. Germline V CDR1 and CDR2: SGHRS, YFSETQ. The chain's CDR3 is CASSVDSGQPEAFF. CDR3 in DNA: TGCGCCAGCAGCGTCGATAGTGGCCAGCCTGAAGCTTTCTTT.

V gene TRBV20-1 combines with J gene TRBJ2-1, with 10 nucleotides matching TRBD2. Trimming cost V 3 bases and J 9 bases; bases outside gene matches: 11. The CDR3 is 15 amino acids. The germline gives CDR1 DFQATT, CDR2 SNEGSKA (reference sequence). The CDR3 DNA is TGCAGTGCTAGTCTTACGGGACTAGCGAACGGTGAGCAGTTCTTC. It is translated as CSASLTGLANGEQFF.

The chain couples TRBV7-9 to TRBJ2-3; D is possibly TRBD2 (5 bases). Per the germline V gene, CDR1 is SEHNR and CDR2 is FQNEAQ (reference sequence). The CDR3 covers 15 residues. The V and J ends lost 3 bases and 2 bases respectively, with 12 bases between them. CDR3 sequence: CASSFTSGITDTQYF. In DNA form, the CDR3 reads TGTGCCAGCAGCTTCACCAGCGGAATCACAGATACGCAGTATTTT.